This T cell receptor (beta chain) stems from a study of blood T cells in healthy people across ages. Study conclusions and caveats: Underestimates were what the diversity estimates from one million T cells were considered to be. Unsorted PBMCs ruled out conclusive naive versus antigen-experienced comparison.

Comment on this clonotype: Its antigen is currently unknown.

The CDR3 has 13 amino acids. Trimming took off 4 bases at V and 6 bases at J, with 14 bases between the two ends. The germline V gene encodes CDR1 SGHRS and CDR2 YFSETQ. Primers used in a second PCR of about 6 to 12 cycles were a sample-barcoded 5' primer and a J-beta primer mix. Each of the cDNA molecules was tagged by a template-switch adaptor with 12 random nucleotides. Paired-end reads containing CDR3 totaled no fewer than 3 million for each sample. Each CDR3 protein is one row after TCRdb ran MiXCR on the 5' RACE reads. The sample includes over 1,200,000 distinct CDR3 sequences, around 59% of them seen just once.

Sequenced input: blood. This sequence originates from a man aged 18-30 years in good health. The rearrangement uses TRBV5-1 and TRBJ2-7, with D uncertain. CDR3 protein: CASSTDPLGEQYF. Here the CDR3 DNA reads TGCGCCAGCAGCACAGACCCGCTAGGCGAGCAGTACTTC. Using reference TRBV5-1 and TRBJ2-7 for the parts outside the CDR3, the full variable domain is KAGVTQTPRYLIKTRGQQVTLSCSPISGHRSVSWYQQTPGQGLQFLFEYFSETQRNKGNFPGRFSGRQFSNSRSEMNVSTLELGDSALYLCASSTDPLGEQYFGPGTRLTVT.